This T cell receptor (beta chain) comes out of a study of human T cells and chemical hapten exposure. Study-wide background: A 2 cm by 2 cm inner upper arm patch received 2% DPC for sensitization.

Note on this clonotype: Its antigen remains unidentified.

Regarding time point: patch test 2, 6 weeks after DPC sensitization. The treatment is: therapeutic diphenylcyclopropenone sensitization with weekly scalp DPC. Whole blood that had not been fractionated was the source of extracted total RNA. The CDR3 extends over 16 amino acids. V gave up 1 base and J gave up 2 bases, with 12 bases separating them. Germline V gene sequence: CDR1 MGHRA, CDR2 YSYEKL. Whole-study results and caveats: Versus controls, significantly more large CDR3 similarity clusters arose from expanded TCRs.

TCRdb re-called the RACE reads with MiXCR, one entry per CDR3 protein. The profile shows tens of thousands of distinct CDR3 sequences, 8.5% of them singletons. The material was whole blood, obtained in connection with sensitization to the hapten diphenylcyclopropenone (DPC). J is TRBJ2-1 and V is TRBV4-1, with D possibly matching TRBD1 (5 bases). The clonotype originates from a woman aged 45-60 years with alopecia areata. Some clones in this sample may be carry-over from other donors' samples. Here the CDR3 reads CASSQGGQGTYNEQFF. Written as DNA, the CDR3 is TGCGCCAGCAGCCAAGGGGGTCAGGGCACCTACAATGAGCAGTTCTTC.